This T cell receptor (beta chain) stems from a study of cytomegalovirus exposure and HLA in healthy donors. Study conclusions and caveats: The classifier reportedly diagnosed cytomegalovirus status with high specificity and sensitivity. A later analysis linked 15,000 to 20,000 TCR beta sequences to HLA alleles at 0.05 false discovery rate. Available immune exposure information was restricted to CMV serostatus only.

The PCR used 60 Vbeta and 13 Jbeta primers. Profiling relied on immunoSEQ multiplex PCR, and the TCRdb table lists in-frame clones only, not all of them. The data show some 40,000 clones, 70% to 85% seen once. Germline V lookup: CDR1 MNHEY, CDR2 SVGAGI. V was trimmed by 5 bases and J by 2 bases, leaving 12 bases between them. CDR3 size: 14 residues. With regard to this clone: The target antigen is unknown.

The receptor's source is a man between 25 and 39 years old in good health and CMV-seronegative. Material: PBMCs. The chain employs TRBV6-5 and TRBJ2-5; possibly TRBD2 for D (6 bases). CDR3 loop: CASSRGDPQETQYF. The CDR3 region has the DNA TGTGCCAGCAGTCGCGGGGACCCACAAGAGACCCAGTACTTC.